A selection of T cell receptor beta chains follows, all from one sample in a study of blood T cell repertoires in COVID-19. Libraries were prepared by immunoSEQ multiplex PCR; TCRdb keeps only in-frame clonotypes and omits some of them. This table holds under 20,000 clones, around 77% found once. Sequenced: peripheral blood. These receptors were taken from a man in his sixties or seventies with COVID-19, enrolled during active disease. Each CDR3 is given with its conserved first and last residue. Each record gives: clone size, D gene, J gene, V gene, CDR3 protein, CDR3 DNA. A D gene is named only where the DNA matches it firmly. Clone size is not always given. Where it is, it says once, few, many or a class for expanded clones.

clone size: -; D gene: -; J gene: TRBJ1-1; V gene: TRBV28; CDR3 protein: CASSPSGRGNMNTEAFF; CDR3 DNA: TGTGCCAGCAGTCCCTCGGGCAGGGGAAACATGAACACTGAAGCTTTCTTT
clone size: -; D gene: TRBD2; J gene: TRBJ2-7; V gene: TRBV13; CDR3 protein: CASSSFREAYEQYF; CDR3 DNA: TGTGCCAGCAGCTCCTTTCGGGAGGCCTACGAGCAGTACTTC
clone size: -; D gene: -; J gene: TRBJ1-2; V gene: TRBV12-5; CDR3 protein: CARVSGIYGYTF; CDR3 DNA: TGTGCTAGGGTCTCGGGAATCTATGGCTACACCTTC
clone size: -; D gene: TRBD1; J gene: TRBJ1-5; V gene: TRBV7-2; CDR3 protein: CASSYGTANQPQHF; CDR3 DNA: TGTGCCAGCAGCTACGGGACAGCTAATCAGCCCCAGCATTTT
clone size: -; D gene: TRBD1; J gene: TRBJ2-1; V gene: TRBV3-1/TRBV3-2; CDR3 protein: CASSQEFTGAYNEQFF; CDR3 DNA: TGTGCCAGCAGCCAAGAATTTACAGGGGCCTACAATGAGCAGTTCTTC
clone size: -; D gene: TRBD1; J gene: TRBJ2-1; V gene: TRBV7-6; CDR3 protein: CASSGQGSSYNEQFF; CDR3 DNA: TGTGCCAGCAGCGGACAGGGGAGCTCCTACAATGAGCAGTTCTTC
clone size: -; D gene: TRBD1; J gene: TRBJ1-5; V gene: TRBV7-2; CDR3 protein: CASSFGQGAQPQHF; CDR3 DNA: TGTGCCAGCAGCTTCGGACAGGGGGCTCAGCCCCAGCATTTT
clone size: -; D gene: TRBD2; J gene: TRBJ2-1; V gene: TRBV10-1; CDR3 protein: CASKGTSGSGEQFF; CDR3 DNA: TGCGCCAGCAAAGGGACTAGCGGGTCGGGTGAGCAGTTCTTC
clone size: few; D gene: -; J gene: TRBJ2-3; V gene: TRBV9; CDR3 protein: CASSVGSTDTQYF; CDR3 DNA: TGTGCCAGCAGCGTCGGTAGCACAGATACGCAGTATTTT
clone size: -; D gene: -; J gene: TRBJ1-5; V gene: TRBV2; CDR3 protein: CASSDISGLYSNQPQHF; CDR3 DNA: TGTGCCAGCAGTGACATAAGTGGGCTTTATAGCAATCAGCCCCAGCATTTT
clone size: -; D gene: -; J gene: TRBJ2-3; V gene: TRBV7-2; CDR3 protein: CASSLDGPLDTQYF; CDR3 DNA: TGTGCCAGCAGCTTAGATGGGCCTTTGGATACGCAGTATTTT
clone size: -; D gene: TRBD1; J gene: TRBJ1-6; V gene: TRBV19; CDR3 protein: CASSNGQGISSPLHF; CDR3 DNA: TGTGCCAGTAGTAATGGACAGGGGATCAGTTCACCCCTCCACTTT
clone size: -; D gene: -; J gene: TRBJ1-2; V gene: TRBV5-1; CDR3 protein: CASSEPNYGYTF; CDR3 DNA: TGCGCCAGCAGCGAGCCCAACTATGGCTACACCTTC
clone size: few; D gene: -; J gene: TRBJ1-3; V gene: TRBV30; CDR3 protein: CAWSVRNTIYF; CDR3 DNA: TGTGCCTGGAGTGTCAGAAACACCATATATTTT
clone size: -; D gene: -; J gene: TRBJ2-3; V gene: TRBV7-9; CDR3 protein: CASSLVDTDTQYF; CDR3 DNA: TGTGCCAGCAGCTTAGTAGATACAGATACGCAGTATTTT
clone size: -; D gene: -; J gene: TRBJ1-1; V gene: TRBV9; CDR3 protein: CASSAAGGRTNTEAFF; CDR3 DNA: TGTGCCAGCAGCGCCGCGGGGGGGAGGACGAACACTGAAGCTTTCTTT
clone size: -; D gene: TRBD2; J gene: TRBJ2-4; V gene: TRBV6-2/TRBV6-3; CDR3 protein: CASSYRAGGPNIQYF; CDR3 DNA: TGTGCCAGCAGTTACCGAGCGGGGGGCCCAAATATTCAGTACTTC
clone size: -; D gene: TRBD1; J gene: TRBJ2-7; V gene: TRBV6-4; CDR3 protein: CASGRQGYHEQYF; CDR3 DNA: TGTGCCAGCGGTCGACAGGGGTACCACGAGCAGTACTTC
clone size: -; D gene: -; J gene: TRBJ2-1; V gene: TRBV13; CDR3 protein: CASSLRSVSFKDNEQFF; CDR3 DNA: TGTGCCAGCAGCTTACGTAGCGTGTCGTTTAAGGACAATGAGCAGTTCTTC
clone size: once; D gene: TRBD2; J gene: TRBJ2-7; V gene: TRBV27; CDR3 protein: CASRELAVTYEQYF; CDR3 DNA: TGTGCCAGCAGAGAACTAGCGGTGACCTACGAGCAGTACTTC
clone size: -; D gene: TRBD1; J gene: TRBJ2-2; V gene: TRBV5-1; CDR3 protein: CASTTGDTGELFF; CDR3 DNA: TGCGCCAGCACGACAGGGGACACCGGGGAGCTGTTTTTT
clone size: -; D gene: TRBD2; J gene: TRBJ2-2; V gene: TRBV7-2; CDR3 protein: CASKRGANTGELFF; CDR3 DNA: TGTGCCAGTAAACGGGGGGCGAACACCGGGGAGCTGTTTTTT
clone size: -; D gene: -; J gene: TRBJ2-6; V gene: TRBV7-3; CDR3 protein: CASSFQGANVLTF; CDR3 DNA: TGTGCCAGCAGCTTCCAGGGGGCCAACGTCCTGACTTTC
clone size: few; D gene: -; J gene: TRBJ1-1; V gene: TRBV5-1; CDR3 protein: CASGDGQNTEAFF; CDR3 DNA: TGCGCCAGCGGAGACGGACAGAACACTGAAGCTTTCTTT
clone size: few; D gene: TRBD1; J gene: TRBJ1-5; V gene: TRBV19; CDR3 protein: CASRPQGASNQPQHF; CDR3 DNA: TGTGCCAGTAGACCTCAGGGGGCGAGCAATCAGCCCCAGCATTTT
clone size: -; D gene: -; J gene: TRBJ1-2; V gene: TRBV9; CDR3 protein: CASSGRTGHLYGYTF; CDR3 DNA: TGTGCCAGCAGCGGAAGAACGGGACACTTATATGGCTACACCTTC
clone size: -; D gene: TRBD2; J gene: TRBJ2-7; V gene: TRBV9; CDR3 protein: CASEGTSGSSRQYF; CDR3 DNA: TGTGCCAGCGAAGGGACTAGCGGGTCCTCTAGGCAGTACTTC
clone size: -; D gene: TRBD1; J gene: TRBJ1-2; V gene: TRBV11-3; CDR3 protein: CASSLSTGDGYTF; CDR3 DNA: TGTGCCAGCAGCTTAAGTACAGGGGACGGCTACACCTTC
clone size: -; D gene: TRBD1; J gene: TRBJ1-2; V gene: TRBV7-8; CDR3 protein: CASSLRDSPNYGYTF; CDR3 DNA: TGTGCCAGCAGCTTAAGGGACAGCCCTAACTATGGCTACACCTTC
clone size: -; D gene: TRBD2; J gene: TRBJ2-1; V gene: TRBV6-4; CDR3 protein: CASSQLAGRTSEQFF; CDR3 DNA: TGTGCCAGCAGCCAACTAGCGGGGAGGACAAGTGAGCAGTTCTTC
clone size: -; D gene: -; J gene: TRBJ2-2; V gene: TRBV29-1; CDR3 protein: CSVGVLEGGELFF; CDR3 DNA: TGCAGCGTTGGGGTATTAGAGGGAGGGGAGCTGTTTTTT
clone size: -; D gene: -; J gene: TRBJ2-7; V gene: TRBV3-1/TRBV3-2; CDR3 protein: CASSQVASPPYEQYF; CDR3 DNA: TGTGCCAGCAGCCAAGTCGCTAGCCCGCCCTACGAGCAGTACTTC
clone size: once; D gene: TRBD2; J gene: TRBJ2-7; V gene: TRBV30; CDR3 protein: CACRRTSGKRYEQYF; CDR3 DNA: TGTGCCTGCAGAAGGACTAGCGGGAAACGTTACGAGCAGTACTTC
clone size: -; D gene: TRBD1; J gene: TRBJ2-7; V gene: TRBV3-1/TRBV3-2; CDR3 protein: CASSQLDRRTYEQYF; CDR3 DNA: TGTGCCAGCAGCCAATTGGACAGGCGCACCTACGAGCAGTACTTC
clone size: -; D gene: -; J gene: TRBJ2-1; V gene: TRBV19; CDR3 protein: CASKTREHNEQFF; CDR3 DNA: TGTGCCAGTAAGACGCGGGAACACAATGAGCAGTTCTTC
clone size: -; D gene: -; J gene: TRBJ1-1; V gene: TRBV5-6; CDR3 protein: CASSPRAGYSTEAFF; CDR3 DNA: TGTGCCAGCAGCCCCCGAGCGGGGTACAGCACTGAAGCTTTCTTT
clone size: -; D gene: TRBD1; J gene: TRBJ1-2; V gene: TRBV11-2; CDR3 protein: CASSPRTGNGYTF; CDR3 DNA: TGTGCCAGCAGCCCACGGACAGGCAATGGCTACACCTTC
clone size: -; D gene: -; J gene: TRBJ2-5; V gene: TRBV6-6; CDR3 protein: CASSSPGALETQYF; CDR3 DNA: TGTGCCAGCAGTTCACCCGGAGCTCTGGAGACCCAGTACTTC
clone size: -; D gene: -; J gene: TRBJ1-6; V gene: TRBV5-1; CDR3 protein: CASRRQREDPLHF; CDR3 DNA: TGCGCCAGCAGACGACAGCGGGAGGATCCCCTCCACTTT
clone size: -; D gene: TRBD1; J gene: TRBJ1-1; V gene: TRBV2; CDR3 protein: CASSLRGIRNTEAFF; CDR3 DNA: TGTGCCAGCAGTCTCAGGGGGATTAGGAACACTGAAGCTTTCTTT
clone size: -; D gene: TRBD2; J gene: TRBJ2-7; V gene: TRBV9; CDR3 protein: CASSAGGDHTYEQYF; CDR3 DNA: TGTGCCAGCAGCGCCGGGGGGGACCACACCTACGAGCAGTACTTC
clone size: -; D gene: -; J gene: TRBJ2-7; V gene: TRBV28; CDR3 protein: CASRFGHSYEQYF; CDR3 DNA: TGTGCCAGCAGGTTTGGCCACTCCTACGAGCAGTACTTC
clone size: -; D gene: -; J gene: TRBJ1-2; V gene: TRBV19; CDR3 protein: CASSMSTGYGYGYTF; CDR3 DNA: TGTGCCAGTAGTATGAGTACAGGGTACGGCTATGGCTACACCTTC
clone size: once; D gene: -; J gene: TRBJ1-1; V gene: TRBV3-1/TRBV3-2; CDR3 protein: CASSPGTSEAFF; CDR3 DNA: TGTGCCAGCAGCCCGGGGACATCTGAAGCTTTCTTT
clone size: -; D gene: -; J gene: TRBJ2-7; V gene: TRBV7-9; CDR3 protein: CASTQGGLRIHEQYF; CDR3 DNA: TGTGCCAGCACCCAGGGGGGACTTAGGATCCACGAGCAGTACTTC
clone size: -; D gene: -; J gene: TRBJ2-3; V gene: TRBV9; CDR3 protein: CASSAEVDTQYF; CDR3 DNA: TGTGCCAGCAGCGCGGAGGTGGATACGCAGTATTTT
clone size: -; D gene: TRBD2; J gene: TRBJ2-7; V gene: TRBV7-7; CDR3 protein: CASSVDDRGGYEQYF; CDR3 DNA: TGTGCTAGCAGCGTTGACGATCGGGGGGGCTACGAGCAGTACTTC